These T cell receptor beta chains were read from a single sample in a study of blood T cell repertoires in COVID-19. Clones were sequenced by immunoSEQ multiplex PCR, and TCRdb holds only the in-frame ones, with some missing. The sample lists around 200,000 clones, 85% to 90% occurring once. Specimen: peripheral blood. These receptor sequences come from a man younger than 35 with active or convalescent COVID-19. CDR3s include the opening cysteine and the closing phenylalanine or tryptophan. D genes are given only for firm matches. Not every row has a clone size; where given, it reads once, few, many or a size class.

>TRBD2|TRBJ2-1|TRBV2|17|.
TGTGCCAGCAGGGCGGGGGCTAGCGGGGTCTCCTACAATGAGCAGTTCTTC
CASRAGASGVSYNEQFF
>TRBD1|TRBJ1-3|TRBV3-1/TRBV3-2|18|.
TGTGCCAGCAGCCAAGTCAGGACAGGGAGAGGTTGGGGAAACACCATATATTTT
CASSQVRTGRGWGNTIYF
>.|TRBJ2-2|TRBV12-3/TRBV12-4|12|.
TGTGCCAGCAGTTTCTTCCCCGGGGAGCTGTTTTTT
CASSFFPGELFF
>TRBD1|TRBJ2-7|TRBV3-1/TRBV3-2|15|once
TGTGCCAGCAGCCAGGGGGACAGGCCCTTCTACGAGCAGTACTTC
CASSQGDRPFYEQYF
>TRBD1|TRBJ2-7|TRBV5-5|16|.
TGTGCCAGCAGCTGGCAGACAGGGGTGAGCTCCTACGAGCAGTACTTC
CASSWQTGVSSYEQYF
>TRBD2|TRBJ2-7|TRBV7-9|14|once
TGTGCCAGCAGCTTATCCCTAGCGGGAGCCGAGCAGTACTTC
CASSLSLAGAEQYF
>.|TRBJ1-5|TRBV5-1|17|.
TGCGCCAGCAGCTTTTTTCCACAGGGTGCAAGCAATCAGCCCCAGCATTTT
CASSFFPQGASNQPQHF
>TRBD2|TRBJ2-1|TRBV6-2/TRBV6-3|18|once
TGTGCCAGCAGTTACTGGGGACTAGCGGGAGGGCCTTCGGATGAGCAGTTCTTC
CASSYWGLAGGPSDEQFF
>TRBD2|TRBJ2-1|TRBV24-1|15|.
TGTGCCACCAGTCAGACGCTAGCGGGAGCTCGGGAGCAGTTCTTC
CATSQTLAGAREQFF
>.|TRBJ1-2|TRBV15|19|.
TGTGCCACCAGCAGAGATTATTCCCGTTTTACGGGGGTGGACTATGGCTACACCTTC
CATSRDYSRFTGVDYGYTF
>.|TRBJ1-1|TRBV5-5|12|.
TGTGCCAGCAGCCCCGCCCCAGCGGAAGCTTTCTTT
CASSPAPAEAFF
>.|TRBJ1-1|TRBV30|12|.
TGTGCCTGGAGTGTACCGCGGCCCCTCCCTTTCTTT
CAWSVPRPLPFF
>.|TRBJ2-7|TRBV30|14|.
TGTGCCTGGAAAGATGGAGGGTTGTCTTACGAGCAGTACTTC
CAWKDGGLSYEQYF
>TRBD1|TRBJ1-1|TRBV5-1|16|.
TGCGCCAGCAGCCCGGCCCCGACAGGGCGGAACACTGAAGCTTTCTTT
CASSPAPTGRNTEAFF
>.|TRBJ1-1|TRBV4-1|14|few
TGCGCCAGCAGCCAAGATCACGGGAACACTGAAGCTTTCTTT
CASSQDHGNTEAFF
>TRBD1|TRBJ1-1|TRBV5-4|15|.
TGTGCCAGCAGCTTGGGGAACAGGGGAACCGCTGAAGCTTTCTTT
CASSLGNRGTAEAFF
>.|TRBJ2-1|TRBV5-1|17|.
TGCGCCAGCAGCCCCGAGGCGGGAGGATTCAGGGGGAATGAGCAGTTCTTC
CASSPEAGGFRGNEQFF
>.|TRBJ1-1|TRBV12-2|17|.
TGTGCAAGTCGCTTAACAAAGACAGGGAAGGGGAACACTGAAGCTTTCTTT
CASRLTKTGKGNTEAFF
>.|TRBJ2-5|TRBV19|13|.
TGTGCCAGTAGCCCCCCAGGGCGCGAGACCCAGTACTTC
CASSPPGRETQYF
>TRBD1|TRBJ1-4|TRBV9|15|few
TGTGCCAGCAGCGGGACAGGGGGCGCTTCTGAAAAACTGTTTTTT
CASSGTGGASEKLFF
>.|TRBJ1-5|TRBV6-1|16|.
TGTGCCAGCAGTGGGGACATCGGATATAGCAATCAGCCCCAGCATTTT
CASSGDIGYSNQPQHF
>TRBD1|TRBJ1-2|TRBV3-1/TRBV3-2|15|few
TGTGCCAGCAGCCTCATGGGACAGGGGTCGGATGGCTACACCTTC
CASSLMGQGSDGYTF
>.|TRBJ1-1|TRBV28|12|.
TGTGCCAGCAGTTTATGGAGTACTGAAGCTTTCTTT
CASSLWSTEAFF
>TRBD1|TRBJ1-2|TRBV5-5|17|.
TGTGCCAGCAGCTCGTACGGGACAGGGGGCGGAATTACTGGCTACACCTTC
CASSSYGTGGGITGYTF
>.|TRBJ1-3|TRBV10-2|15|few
TGCGCCAGCAGTGAGTCGCGGGTCTCTGGAAACACCATATATTTT
CASSESRVSGNTIYF
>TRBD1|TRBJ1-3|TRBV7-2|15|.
TGTGCCAGCAGCCTCGGGACAGCCTCTGGAAACACCATATATTTT
CASSLGTASGNTIYF
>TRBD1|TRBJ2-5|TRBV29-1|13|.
TGCAGCGTAAAGACAGGGTGGGGGGAGACCCAGTACTTC
CSVKTGWGETQYF
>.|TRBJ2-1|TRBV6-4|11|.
TGTGCCAGCAGTCGGGGCAATGAGCAGTTCTTC
CASSRGNEQFF
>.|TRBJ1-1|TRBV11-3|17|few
TGTGCCAGCAGCCCATCGCCTGGTTGGGCCATCTTCACTGAAGCTTTCTTT
CASSPSPGWAIFTEAFF
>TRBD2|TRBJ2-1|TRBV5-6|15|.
TGTGCCAGCAGCTGGACTAGCGGGAGCCGGGGAGAGCAGTTCTTC
CASSWTSGSRGEQFF
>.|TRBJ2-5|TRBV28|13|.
TGTGCCAGCAGTCGTCAAATCCGGGAGACCCAGTACTTC
CASSRQIRETQYF